A single sample gave rise to the 24 T cell receptor beta chains below, sequenced in a study of blood T cell repertoires in COVID-19. Profiling relied on immunoSEQ multiplex PCR, and the TCRdb table lists in-frame clones only, not all of them. The sample lists 25,000 to 35,000 clones, around 93% occurring once. Sequencing input: peripheral blood. These receptor sequences come from a human donor with active COVID-19. The donor label of this sample is uncertain.

The gene calls are TRBV19 and TRBJ2-1, with TRBD2 matching 14 bases. The CDR3 is 15 residues long. The germline V gene encodes CDR1 LNHDA and CDR2 SQIVND (reference sequence). V lost 7 bases and J lost 8; bases outside the gene matches: 7. CDR3 DNA sequence: TGTGCCAGTAACCCGACTAGCGGGAGGGCCCATGAGCAGTTCTTC. It specifies CASNPTSGRAHEQFF.

This clone appeared once. As DNA, the CDR3 is TGTGCCAGCAGTTTGGACAGGGATACTAATGAAAAACTGTTTTTT. Protein sequence: CASSLDRDTNEKLFF. The rearrangement joins TRBV27 to TRBJ1-4; 8 nucleotides agree with TRBD1. CDR3 size: 15 residues. Germline V lookup: CDR1 MNHEY, CDR2 SMNVEV (reference sequence). Trimming took 3 bases from V and 2 from J; bases not matched to a gene: 2. The complete variable domain, with remaining parts taken from reference TRBV27 and TRBJ1-4, reads EAQVTQNPRYLITVTGKKLTVTCSQNMNHEYMSWYRQDPGLGLRQIYYSMNVEVTDKGDVPEGYKVSRKEKRNFPLILESPSPNQTSLYFCASSLDRDTNEKLFFGSGTQLSVL.

This chain uses TRBV7-3 with TRBJ2-1; 9 bases fit TRBD1. The CDR3 totals 15 residues. With V trimmed by 5 bases and J by 3 bases, 5 bases remained unmatched. Germline CDR1 is SGHTA and CDR2 is FQGTGA. CDR3 in amino acids: CASSTQGAGYNEQFF. The CDR3 nucleotides read TGTGCCAGCAGCACACAGGGGGCCGGCTACAATGAGCAGTTCTTC.

This sequence joins TRBV7-9 and TRBJ2-2; D is possibly TRBD1 (5 bases). This CDR3 comprises 15 residues. Per germline, CDR1 SEHNR and CDR2 FQNEAQ (reference sequence). V was pared by 3 bases and J by 1 base, with 9 bases between. The CDR3 DNA follows: TGTGCCAGCAGCTTGGACGGACAGAACACCGGGGAGCTGTTTTTT. Its protein product is CASSLDGQNTGELFF. The variable domain in full, completed from reference TRBV7-9 and TRBJ2-2, reads DTGVSQNPRHKITKRGQNVTFRCDPISEHNRLYWYRQTLGQGPEFLTYFQNEAQLEKSRLLSDRFSAERPKGSFSTLEIQRTEQGDSAMYLCASSLDGQNTGELFFGEGSRLTVL.

The gene calls are TRBV28 and TRBJ1-2, with 8 bases that match TRBD1. V lost 2 bases and J lost 4; bases outside the gene matches: 9. The germline gives CDR1 MDHEN, CDR2 SYDVKM. The CDR3 runs 16 residues. CDR3 residues: CASSLNAGGGPYGYTF. The CDR3 region has the DNA TGTGCCAGCAGTTTAAACGCAGGGGGCGGTCCCTATGGCTACACCTTC.

The chain links TRBV15 to TRBJ1-4, with TRBD1 identical over 7 bases. Germline CDR1 and CDR2: LNHNV and YYDKDF (reference sequence). The V gene end was trimmed by 4 bases and the J gene end by 9 bases; junction bases not matched to a gene: 8. The CDR3 runs to 14 residues. The CDR3 sequence is CATSTPETGKKLFF. DNA of the CDR3: TGTGCCACCAGCACCCCGGAGACAGGGAAAAAACTGTTTTTT.

V is TRBV27 and J is TRBJ2-2; 11 positions agree with TRBD1. The CDR3 is made up of 15 amino acids. Germline assignment: CDR1 MNHEY and CDR2 SMNVEV (reference sequence). V lost 5 bases to trimming and J lost 4 bases; unmatched junction nucleotides: 3. CDR3 sequence reads: CASSLGTGGTGELFF. CDR3 nucleotide sequence: TGTGCCAGCAGTCTAGGGACAGGGGGCACCGGGGAGCTGTTTTTT.

The V and J genes are TRBV3-1 (or the pseudogene TRBV3-2) and TRBJ2-5, with 9 bases fitting TRBD2. V shed 0 bases and J 0 bases; nucleotides not matched to a gene: 5. The CDR3 is made up of 17 amino acids. Germline V gene sequence: CDR1 LGHDT, CDR2 YNNKEL (reference sequence). The CDR3 here is CASSQDISGGYQETQYF. The DNA for the CDR3 is TGTGCCAGCAGCCAAGATATAAGCGGGGGGTACCAAGAGACCCAGTACTTC.

This clone was counted once. The rearrangement joins TRBV7-3 to TRBJ2-3, with TRBD2 matching 8 bases. The CDR3 is 13 amino acids. V lost 4 bases and J lost 9; bases outside the gene matches: 6. Germline CDR1 SGHTA, CDR2 FQGTGA. DNA for the CDR3: TGTGCCAGCAGCTCCTCACTAGCGGCCACGCAGTATTTT. As protein: CASSSSLAATQYF.

This rearrangement joins TRBV5-6 to TRBJ2-1; no definite D call. The CDR3 runs 13 residues. The germline V gene has CDR1 SGHDT and CDR2 YYEEEE. V was pared by 0 bases and J by 8 bases, with 9 bases between. The CDR3 DNA reads TGTGCCAGCAGCTTGGCCCATCGGGATGAGCAGTTCTTC. It specifies CASSLAHRDEQFF.

The chain has TRBV4-2 and TRBJ2-3; D is possibly TRBD2 (5 bases). CDR1 and CDR2 from the germline V gene are LGHNA and YNFKEQ. CDR3 length: 15 residues. The germline V and J ends were trimmed by 3 bases and 2 bases, with 12 bases remaining between them. CDR3 residues: CASSHDEDFTDTQYF. The CDR3 coding sequence is TGTGCCAGCAGCCATGATGAGGACTTCACAGATACGCAGTATTTT.

The J gene is TRBJ1-1, the V gene TRBV19, with no clear D. The ends were cut back, 2 bases at V and 5 bases at J, with 12 bases in the middle. Germline assignment: CDR1 LNHDA and CDR2 SQIVND (reference sequence). This CDR3 region has 14 residues. CDR3 sequence reads: CASSITGLGTEAFF. The CDR3 DNA sequence: TGTGCCAGTAGTATAACTGGGCTTGGGACTGAAGCTTTCTTT.

The rearrangement joins TRBV7-2 to TRBJ2-1; D remains unclear. Trimming took off 0 bases at V and 0 bases at J, with 6 bases between the two ends. Looked up from germline, CDR1 is SGHTA and CDR2 is FQGNSA. The CDR3 totals 15 residues. The CDR3 nucleotides read TGTGCCAGCAGCTTAGCGGTGCGCTCCTACAATGAGCAGTTCTTC. It translates to CASSLAVRSYNEQFF.

The V call is TRBV28, the J call TRBJ1-2; possible D gene TRBD1, 6 bases. Trimming removed 7 bases from V and 5 bases from J, with 14 bases in between. Germline CDR1 MDHEN, CDR2 SYDVKM. The CDR3 loop spans 13 amino acids. The CDR3 DNA reads TGTGCCAGCATTTCGGACAGTCGTTATGGCTACACCTTC. This gives the protein CASISDSRYGYTF.

The rearrangement uses TRBV18 and TRBJ2-6, with D perhaps matching TRBD1 (6 bases). The V gene lost 5 bases and the J gene lost 2 bases, with 10 bases spanning the gap. The CDR3 is made up of 15 amino acids. The germline gives CDR1 KGHSH, CDR2 LQKENI. CDR3 amino acids: CASSSTGPGANVLTF. CDR3 DNA sequence: TGTGCCAGCTCATCCACAGGGCCTGGGGCCAACGTCCTGACTTTC.

CDR3 loop: CASSYLVTGPNTEAFF. In DNA, the CDR3 is TGTGCCAGCAGTTACCTTGTGACAGGCCCGAACACTGAAGCTTTCTTT. The V and J genes are TRBV6-2 or TRBV6-3 and TRBJ1-1; TRBD1 might be the D (6 bases). Trimming removed 2 bases from V and 1 base from J, with 14 bases in between. This CDR3 comprises 16 residues. From germline, CDR1 is MNHEY and CDR2 SVGEGT.

V and J are TRBV5-1 and TRBJ2-7, with 7 bases aligning to TRBD1. This CDR3 comprises 14 residues. Unmatched junction bases numbered 5, after V lost 0 bases and J lost 5 bases. Germline lookup yields CDR1 SGHRS and CDR2 YFSETQ. CDR3 in amino acids: CASSLGEGGHEQYF. Here the CDR3 DNA reads TGCGCCAGCAGCTTGGGAGAAGGGGGCCACGAGCAGTACTTC.

V and J are TRBV4-3 and TRBJ1-4; D uncertain. Germline V gene lookup returns CDR1 LGHNA and CDR2 YSLEER. Trimming took off 3 bases at V and 7 bases at J, with 18 bases between the two ends. The length of the CDR3 is 16 residues. CDR3 loop: CASSQGGKGTGEKLFF. The CDR3 DNA sequence: TGCGCCAGCAGCCAGGGCGGGAAGGGTACGGGTGAAAAACTGTTTTTT.

The genes are TRBV6-5 and TRBJ2-7; unclear D gene. Germline V gene lookup returns CDR1 MNHEY and CDR2 SVGAGI. The V gene lost 6 bases and the J gene lost 1 base, with 13 bases spanning the gap. This CDR3 has 14 amino acids. DNA of the CDR3: TGTGCCAGCAGCCTAGAGCCAAAATCCTACGAGCAGTACTTC. Translating it yields CASSLEPKSYEQYF.

The V and J genes are TRBV19 and TRBJ2-7, with 11 bases fitting TRBD1. The germline CDR1 and CDR2 sequences are LNHDA and SQIVND (reference sequence). The junction had 1 base not matched to a gene; V was cut back by 6 bases and J by 6 bases. CDR3 length: 12 amino acids. The CDR3 sequence is CASRGQGGEQYF. In nucleotides, the CDR3 is TGTGCCAGTAGGGGACAGGGGGGCGAGCAGTACTTC.

The chain carries TRBV2 and TRBJ2-7, with D possibly matching TRBD2 (6 bases). Trimming left V 6 bases short and J 5 bases short, with 17 bases between. The CDR3 contains 14 residues. CDR1 is SNHLY and CDR2 is FYNNEI in the germline V gene. CDR3 nucleotides: TGTGCCAGCAGAGTCCCGGGGACTCCAAACGAGCAGTACTTC. Amino acids: CASRVPGTPNEQYF.

The V call is TRBV4-2, the J call TRBJ1-2; D unresolved. Germline CDR1 and CDR2: LGHNA and YNFKEQ. The CDR3 loop spans 15 amino acids. V lost 0 bases and J lost 3, with 11 bases in between. CDR3 in amino acids: CASSQEVREYYGYTF. CDR3 DNA sequence: TGTGCCAGCAGCCAAGAGGTCCGGGAATACTATGGCTACACCTTC.

The chain has TRBV27 and TRBJ1-2, with 8 bases matching TRBD1. The germline gives CDR1 MNHEY, CDR2 SMNVEV (reference sequence). V was clipped by 5 bases and J by 5 bases; unmatched bases: 10. The CDR3 has 15 residues. The CDR3 bases are TGTGCCAGCAGTCTCCTCCCGACAGGGGATTATGGCTACACCTTC. Protein product: CASSLLPTGDYGYTF.

This chain connects TRBV28 to TRBJ2-5, with 8 positions matching TRBD2. V lost 4 bases and J lost 4; bases outside the gene matches: 8. Germline V gives CDR1 MDHEN, CDR2 SYDVKM. This CDR3 spans 15 amino acids. In nucleotides, the CDR3 is TGTGCCAGCAGTTCCAGCGGGAGCGGTGGAGAGACCCAGTACTTC. As protein: CASSSSGSGGETQYF.